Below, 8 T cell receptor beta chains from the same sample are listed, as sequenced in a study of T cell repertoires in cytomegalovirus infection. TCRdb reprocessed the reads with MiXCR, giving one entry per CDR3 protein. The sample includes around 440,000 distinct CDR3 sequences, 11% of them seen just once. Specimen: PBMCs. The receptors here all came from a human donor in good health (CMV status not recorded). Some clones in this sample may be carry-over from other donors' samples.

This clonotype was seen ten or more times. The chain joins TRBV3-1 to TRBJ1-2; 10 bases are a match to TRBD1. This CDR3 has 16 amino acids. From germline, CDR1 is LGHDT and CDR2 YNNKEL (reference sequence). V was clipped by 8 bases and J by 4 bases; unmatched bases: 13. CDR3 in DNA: TGTGCCAGCGGCACAGGATCGACAGGGGGCTCCTATGGCTACACCTTC. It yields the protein CASGTGSTGGSYGYTF.

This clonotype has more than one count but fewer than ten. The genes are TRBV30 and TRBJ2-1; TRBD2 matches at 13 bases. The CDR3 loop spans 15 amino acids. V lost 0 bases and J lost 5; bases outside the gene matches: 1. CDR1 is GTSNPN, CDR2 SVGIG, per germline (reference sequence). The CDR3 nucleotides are TGTGCCTGGAGTGTGGGGACTAGCGGGAACAATGAGCAGTTCTTC. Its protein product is CAWSVGTSGNNEQFF.

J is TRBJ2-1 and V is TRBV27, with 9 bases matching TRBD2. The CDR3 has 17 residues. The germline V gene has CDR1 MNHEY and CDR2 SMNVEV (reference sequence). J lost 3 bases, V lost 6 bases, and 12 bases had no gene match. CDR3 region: CASSPRASSGNYNEQFF. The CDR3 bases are TGTGCCAGCAGCCCTAGGGCTTCTAGCGGGAACTACAATGAGCAGTTCTTC.

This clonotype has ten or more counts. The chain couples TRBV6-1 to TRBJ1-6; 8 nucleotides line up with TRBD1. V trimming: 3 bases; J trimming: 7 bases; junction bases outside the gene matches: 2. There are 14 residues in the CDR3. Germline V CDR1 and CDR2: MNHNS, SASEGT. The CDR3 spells CASSDRQGNSPLHF. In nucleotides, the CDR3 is TGTGCCAGCAGTGACAGACAGGGGAATTCACCCCTCCACTTT.

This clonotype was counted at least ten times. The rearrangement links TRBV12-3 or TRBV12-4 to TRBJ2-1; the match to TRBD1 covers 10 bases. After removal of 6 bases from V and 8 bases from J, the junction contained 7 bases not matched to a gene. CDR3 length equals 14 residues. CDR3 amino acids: CASSPRTGGDEQFF. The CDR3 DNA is TGTGCCAGCAGCCCGCGGACAGGGGGAGATGAGCAGTTCTTC.

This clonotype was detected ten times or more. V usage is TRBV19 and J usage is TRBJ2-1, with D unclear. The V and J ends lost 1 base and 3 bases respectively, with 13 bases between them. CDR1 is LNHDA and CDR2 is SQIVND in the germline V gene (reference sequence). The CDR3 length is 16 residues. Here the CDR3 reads CASSIVYGVGYNEQFF. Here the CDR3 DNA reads TGTGCCAGTAGTATAGTGTATGGGGTGGGCTACAATGAGCAGTTCTTC.

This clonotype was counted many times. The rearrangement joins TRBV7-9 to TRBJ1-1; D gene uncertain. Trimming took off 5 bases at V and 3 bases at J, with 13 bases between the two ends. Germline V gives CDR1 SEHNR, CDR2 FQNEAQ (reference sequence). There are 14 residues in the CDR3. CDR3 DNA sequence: TGTGCCAGCAGCCCGGAGTTGAGGGACACTGAAGCTTTCTTT. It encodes CASSPELRDTEAFF.

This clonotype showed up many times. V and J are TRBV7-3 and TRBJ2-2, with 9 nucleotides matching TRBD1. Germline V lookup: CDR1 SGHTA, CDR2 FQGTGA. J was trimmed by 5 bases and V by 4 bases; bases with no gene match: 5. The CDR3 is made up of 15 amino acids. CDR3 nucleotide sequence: TGTGCCAGCAGCTCGGGGACAGGGAAGACCGGGGAGCTGTTTTTT. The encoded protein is CASSSGTGKTGELFF.